This T cell receptor (beta chain) is from a study of T cell responses to AZD1222 COVID-19 vaccine. Regarding the study as a whole: Two AZD1222 administrations were followed by greater Spike-specific TCR breadth and depth.

TCRdb's table, derived via immunoSEQ multiplex PCR, lists solely in-frame clones and lacks some. The table shows under 150,000 clones, with roughly 91% occurring only once. Analysis merged second doses at about 4 or about 12 weeks. As concerns this clone: Its antigen is not known. This same CDR3 is encoded by further DNA sequences in the sample.

This CDR3 has 13 residues. CDR1 and CDR2 (germline): SGHTA, FQGTGA. V lost 5 bases and J lost 2, with 8 bases in between. The TCR was taken from an adult who received the AZD1222 COVID-19 vaccine. This specimen consisted of peripheral blood, obtained 28 days after the second AZD1222 dose. The V call is TRBV7-3, the J call TRBJ2-3; possible D gene TRBD2, 5 bases. The CDR3 sequence: CASSSGATDTQYF. The CDR3 DNA sequence: TGTGCCAGCAGCAGCGGAGCCACAGATACGCAGTATTTT.